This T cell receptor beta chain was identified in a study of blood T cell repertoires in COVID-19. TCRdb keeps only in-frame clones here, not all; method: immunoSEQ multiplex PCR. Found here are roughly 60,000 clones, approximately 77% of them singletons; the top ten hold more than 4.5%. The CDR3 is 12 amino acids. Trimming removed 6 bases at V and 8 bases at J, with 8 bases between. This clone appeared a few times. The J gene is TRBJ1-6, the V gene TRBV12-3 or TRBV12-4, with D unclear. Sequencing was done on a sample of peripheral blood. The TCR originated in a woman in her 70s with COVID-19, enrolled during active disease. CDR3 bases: TGTGCCAGCAGCTCCTCTTATTCACCCCTCCACTTT. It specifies CASSSSYSPLHF.